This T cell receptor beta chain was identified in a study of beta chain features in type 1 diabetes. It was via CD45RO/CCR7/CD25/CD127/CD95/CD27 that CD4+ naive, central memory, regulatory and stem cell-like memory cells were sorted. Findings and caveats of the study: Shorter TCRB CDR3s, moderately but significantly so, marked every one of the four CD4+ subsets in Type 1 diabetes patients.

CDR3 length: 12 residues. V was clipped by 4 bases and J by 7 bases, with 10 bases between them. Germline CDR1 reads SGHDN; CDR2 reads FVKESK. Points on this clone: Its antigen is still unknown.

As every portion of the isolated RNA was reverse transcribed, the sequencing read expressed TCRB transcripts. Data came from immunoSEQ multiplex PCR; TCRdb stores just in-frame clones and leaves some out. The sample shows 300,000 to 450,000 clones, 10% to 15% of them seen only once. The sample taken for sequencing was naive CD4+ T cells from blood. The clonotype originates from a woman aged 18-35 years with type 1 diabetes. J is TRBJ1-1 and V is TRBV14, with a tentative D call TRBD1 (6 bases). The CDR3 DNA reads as TGTGCCAGCAGCCCGACAGGCCATGAAGCTTTCTTT. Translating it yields CASSPTGHEAFF. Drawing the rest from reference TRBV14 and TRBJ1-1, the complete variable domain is EAGVTQFPSHSVIEKGQTVTLRCDPISGHDNLYWYRRVMGKEIKFLLHFVKESKQDESGMPNNRFLAERTGGTYSTLKVQPAELEDSGVYFCASSPTGHEAFFGQGTRLTVV.